Sequencing of this TCR beta chain was carried out in a study of shared clonotypes between healthy human individuals. Study information: CD4 naive and memory got three plates each, CD8 naive two, CD8 memory one.

In the case of this clone: Its matching antigen is unknown.

Positively selected for CCR7, the CD45RO-negative cells used as naive CD8 cells excluded terminally differentiated effector memory CD45RA+ cells. Each cell subset's genomic DNA was divided evenly among several immunoSEQ plates. The assay was immunoSEQ multiplex PCR, and TCRdb's table has in-frame clones only and misses some. The top ten hold 0.11% of the sample, which has roughly 650,000 clones, roughly 96% seen once. The study's findings and limits: The study found lower generation probabilities in non-shared clonotypes than in those shared by all four donors. Sampling involved blood alone; tissue repertoires likely differ.

Germline CDR1 and CDR2: MNHNS and SASEGT. Trimming stripped 2 bases from V and 0 bases from J, with 4 bases between. This CDR3 spans 13 amino acids. Specimen: naive CD8+ T cells sorted from blood. This TCR derives from a woman aged 25 to 39 in good health. This chain links TRBV6-1 with TRBJ1-2; the D is unclear. CDR3 in amino acids: CASSEWTNYGYTF. The CDR3 nucleotides read TGTGCCAGCAGTGAATGGACTAACTATGGCTACACCTTC.